This T cell receptor beta chain is drawn from a study of cytomegalovirus exposure and HLA in healthy donors. Amplification used 60 Vbeta primers and 13 Jbeta primers. The repertoire was sequenced with immunoSEQ multiplex PCR; TCRdb's copy has only in-frame clones and lacks some. There are 30,000 to 40,000 clones in the sample; around two thirds occur only once, and about a fifth lies in the top ten. This clone was observed a few times. The specimen was PBMCs. The sequence was obtained from a man in his forties or fifties in good health and CMV-seropositive.

CDR3 protein: CASSLGQGQETQYF. The CDR3 coding sequence is TGCGCCAGCAGCCTGGGACAGGGGCAAGAGACCCAGTACTTC. V usage is TRBV5-1 and J usage is TRBJ2-5, with 10 bases that match TRBD1. Germline-derived CDR1 and CDR2 are SGHRS and YFSETQ. The CDR3 runs 14 residues. V trimming: 4 bases; J trimming: 2 bases; junction bases outside the gene matches: 2. Using reference TRBV5-1 and TRBJ2-5 for the parts outside the CDR3, the full variable domain is KAGVTQTPRYLIKTRGQQVTLSCSPISGHRSVSWYQQTPGQGLQFLFEYFSETQRNKGNFPGRFSGRQFSNSRSEMNVSTLELGDSALYLCASSLGQGQETQYFGPGTRLLVL.